This entry concerns a single TCR beta chain. PRAID featured prominent immunodeficiency. This entry comes from a study of stem cell transplantation in POMP-related autoinflammatory disease. Method: immunoSEQ multiplex PCR; TCRdb's copy keeps in-frame clones and lacks some. In the table there are tens of thousands of clones, approximately 91% of which are singletons. The CDR3 extends over 13 amino acids. V was trimmed by 2 bases and J by 7 bases, leaving 9 bases between them. CDR1 is SGHDN and CDR2 is FVKESK in the germline V gene. The origin of this receptor is a human patient with POMP-related autoinflammation and immune dysregulation (PRAID). Some T cells may originate from the graft donor. V and J are TRBV14 and TRBJ2-1; the D is unclear. The sequencing here drew on CD4+ T cells from PBMCs, taken after stem cell transplantation. The CDR3 DNA is TGTGCCAGCAGCCAACGGGTAATTAATGAGCAGTTCTTC. It yields the protein CASSQRVINEQFF. Together with reference TRBV14 and TRBJ2-1, the CDR3 gives the full variable domain: EAGVTQFPSHSVIEKGQTVTLRCDPISGHDNLYWYRRVMGKEIKFLLHFVKESKQDESGMPNNRFLAERTGGTYSTLKVQPAELEDSGVYFCASSQRVINEQFFGPGTRLTVL.